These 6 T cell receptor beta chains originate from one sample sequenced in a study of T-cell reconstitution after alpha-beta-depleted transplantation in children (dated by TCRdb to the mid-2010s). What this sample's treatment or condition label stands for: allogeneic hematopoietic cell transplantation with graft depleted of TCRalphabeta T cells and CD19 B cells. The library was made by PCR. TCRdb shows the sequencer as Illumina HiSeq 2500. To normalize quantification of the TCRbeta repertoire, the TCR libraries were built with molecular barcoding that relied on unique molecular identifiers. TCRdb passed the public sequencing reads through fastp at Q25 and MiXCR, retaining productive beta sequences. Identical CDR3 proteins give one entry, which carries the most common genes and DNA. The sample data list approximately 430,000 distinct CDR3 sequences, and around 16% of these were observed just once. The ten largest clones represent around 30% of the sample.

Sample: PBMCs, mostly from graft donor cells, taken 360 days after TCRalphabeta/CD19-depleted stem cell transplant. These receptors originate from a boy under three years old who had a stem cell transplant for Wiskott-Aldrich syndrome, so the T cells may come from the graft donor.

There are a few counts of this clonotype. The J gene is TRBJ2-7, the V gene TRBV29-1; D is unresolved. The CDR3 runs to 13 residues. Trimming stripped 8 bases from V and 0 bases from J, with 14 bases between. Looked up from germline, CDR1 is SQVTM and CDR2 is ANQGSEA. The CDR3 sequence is CSFRTPLSYEQYF. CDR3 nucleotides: TGCAGCTTTAGGACGCCTCTCTCCTACGAGCAGTACTTC.

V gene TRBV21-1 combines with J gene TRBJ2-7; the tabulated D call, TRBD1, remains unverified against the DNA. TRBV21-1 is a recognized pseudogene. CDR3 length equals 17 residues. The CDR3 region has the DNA TGTGCCAGCAGCAAAGGGGAAAGGGGGCGCGTAACCTACGAGCAGTACTTC. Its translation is CASSKGERGRVTYEQYF.

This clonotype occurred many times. The CDR3 sequence: CATSDSQGGSYNEQFF. The CDR3 DNA is TGTGCCACCAGTGATTCCCAGGGTGGCTCCTACAATGAGCAGTTCTTC. The chain employs TRBV24-1 and TRBJ2-1; possibly TRBD1 for D (5 bases). From germline, CDR1 is KGHDR and CDR2 SFDVKD. The CDR3 is 16 residues long. Trimming stripped 2 bases from V and 0 bases from J, with 10 bases between.

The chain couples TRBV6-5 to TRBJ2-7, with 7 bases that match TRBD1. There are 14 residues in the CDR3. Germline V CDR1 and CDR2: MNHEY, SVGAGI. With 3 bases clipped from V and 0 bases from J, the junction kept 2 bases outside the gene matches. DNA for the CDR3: TGTGCCAGCAGTTATGGGGACAGCTCCTACGAGCAGTACTTC. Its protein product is CASSYGDSSYEQYF.

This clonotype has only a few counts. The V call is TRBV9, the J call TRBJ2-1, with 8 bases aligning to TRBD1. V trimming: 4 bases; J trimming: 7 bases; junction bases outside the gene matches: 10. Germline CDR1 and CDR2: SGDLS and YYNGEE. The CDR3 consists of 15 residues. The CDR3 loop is CASSSRQGQGNEQFF. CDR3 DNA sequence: TGTGCCAGCAGCTCCCGACAGGGGCAAGGGAATGAGCAGTTCTTC.

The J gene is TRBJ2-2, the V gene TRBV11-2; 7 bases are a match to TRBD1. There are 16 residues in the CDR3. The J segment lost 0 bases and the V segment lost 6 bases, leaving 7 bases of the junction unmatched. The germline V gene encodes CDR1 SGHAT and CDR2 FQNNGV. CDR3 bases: TGTGCCAGCAGTAGATCGACAGGGCCGAACACCGGGGAGCTGTTTTTT. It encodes CASSRSTGPNTGELFF.